These 29 T cell receptor beta chains share one sample of origin, sequenced in a study of T cell repertoires in ileal Crohn's disease. This table comes from immunoSEQ multiplex PCR, and its TCRdb copy is limited to in-frame clones, with some not included. The sample holds 9,500 to 15,000 clones, about 80% seen once. The sequencing sample was made of ileal tissue. The source is an adult with Crohn's disease.

This chain uses TRBV10-1 with TRBJ2-1; D is possibly TRBD2 (6 bases). From germline, CDR1 is WNHNN and CDR2 SYGVQD (reference sequence). The V gene lost 9 bases and the J gene lost 7 bases, with 13 bases spanning the gap. CDR3 length: 12 residues. The CDR3 here is CASGSGGNEQFF. The DNA of the CDR3 is TGCGCCAGTGGGTCTGGGGGGAATGAGCAGTTCTTC.

This chain joins TRBV7-2 and TRBJ1-1; D call uncertain. This CDR3 region has 13 residues. Between the trimmed V and J ends, which lost 6 bases and 1 base, there was a span of 9 bases. CDR1 and CDR2 from the germline V gene are SGHTA and FQGNSA. The CDR3 DNA follows: TGTGCCAGCAGTGGGCAGGCGAACACTGAAGCTTTCTTT. Its translation is CASSGQANTEAFF.

V usage is TRBV30 and J usage is TRBJ2-2; the match to TRBD1 covers 8 bases. Per germline, CDR1 GTSNPN and CDR2 SVGIG (reference sequence). This CDR3 region has 12 residues. Losses at the gene ends were 4 bases for V and 6 bases for J; bases not matched to a gene: 1. The CDR3 DNA reads as TGTGCCTGGACCAGGGGGCCCGGGGAGCTGTTTTTT. Protein: CAWTRGPGELFF. The variable domain in full, completed from reference TRBV30 and TRBJ2-2, reads SQTIHQWPATLVQPVGSPLSLECTVEGTSNPNLYWYRQAAGRGLQLLFYSVGIGQISSEVPQNLSASRPQDRQFILSSKKLLLSDSGFYLCAWTRGPGELFFGEGSRLTVL.

The genes are TRBV7-8 and TRBJ2-1; D possibly corresponds to TRBD1 (5 bases). Germline assignment: CDR1 SGHVS and CDR2 FQNEAQ. V shed 4 bases and J shed 2 bases, with 12 bases lying between them. This CDR3 region has 15 residues. The CDR3 sequence: CASSSGLVPYNEQFF. The CDR3 region has the DNA TGTGCCAGCAGCTCAGGGCTAGTCCCCTACAATGAGCAGTTCTTC. Supplemented by reference TRBV7-8 and TRBJ2-1, the full variable domain reads GAGVSQSPRYKVAKRGQDVALRCDPISGHVSLFWYQQALGQGPEFLTYFQNEAQLDKSGLPSDRFFAERPEGSVSTLKIQRTQQEDSAVYLCASSSGLVPYNEQFFGPGTRLTVL.

J is TRBJ1-5 and V is TRBV7-9, with TRBD1 as a possible D gene (5 bases). V was trimmed by 2 bases and J by 5 bases, leaving 10 bases between them. Looked up from germline, CDR1 is SEHNR and CDR2 is FQNEAQ (reference sequence). The CDR3 length is 14 residues. The CDR3 bases are TGTGCCAGCAGCTTAAGTGGAGGGGATCAGCCCCAGCATTTT. Translating it yields CASSLSGGDQPQHF.

The chain employs TRBV29-1 and TRBJ2-2; the match to TRBD2 covers 7 bases. V trimming: 0 bases; J trimming: 3 bases; junction bases outside the gene matches: 1. The CDR3 spans 14 residues. CDR1 and CDR2 (germline): SQVTM, ANQGSEA. DNA of the CDR3: TGCAGCGTTGAAGATCGGGGGGACACCGGGGAGCTGTTTTTT. This encodes CSVEDRGDTGELFF.

The rearrangement links TRBV25-1 to TRBJ2-2, with 9 nucleotides matching TRBD1. V lost 5 bases and J lost 7; bases outside the gene matches: 11. Germline CDR1 is MGHDK and CDR2 is SYGVNS. The CDR3 length is 16 residues. DNA of the CDR3: TGTGCCAGCAGTAACCAGAGCACAGGGGGCAGCGGGGAGCTGTTTTTT. This translates into CASSNQSTGGSGELFF.

This rearrangement joins TRBV5-1 to TRBJ1-2; D uncertain. The V gene's germline CDR1 is SGHRS and CDR2 YFSETQ. The CDR3 totals 14 residues. The ends were cut back, 0 bases at V and 8 bases at J, with 14 bases in the middle. CDR3 in amino acids: CASSLELPANGYTF. CDR3 DNA: TGCGCCAGCAGCTTGGAGCTTCCCGCGAACGGCTACACCTTC.

This clone was found once. The V and J genes are TRBV29-1 and TRBJ2-6, with unresolved D. Germline V lookup: CDR1 SQVTM, CDR2 ANQGSEA. The CDR3 extends over 16 amino acids. With 3 bases removed from V and 0 bases from J, the gap between germline ends came to 12 bases. Here the CDR3 reads CSVDSKAYSGANVLTF. The CDR3 nucleotides read TGCAGCGTTGACTCTAAAGCATACTCTGGGGCCAACGTCCTGACTTTC.

The chain couples TRBV5-1 to TRBJ2-7; 9 nucleotides line up with TRBD1. Germline CDR1 and CDR2: SGHRS and YFSETQ. V shed 9 bases and J 3 bases; nucleotides not matched to a gene: 7. CDR3 length equals 13 residues. This CDR3 is CATTTGQGYEQYF. CDR3 in DNA: TGCGCCACCACAACGGGACAGGGCTACGAGCAGTACTTC. Using reference TRBV5-1 and TRBJ2-7 for the parts outside the CDR3, the full variable domain is KAGVTQTPRYLIKTRGQQVTLSCSPISGHRSVSWYQQTPGQGLQFLFEYFSETQRNKGNFPGRFSGRQFSNSRSEMNVSTLELGDSALYLCATTTGQGYEQYFGPGTRLTVT.

With respect to this clone: A read error is likely, as this CDR3 ends without the conserved phenylalanine or tryptophan. V gene TRBV18 combines with J gene TRBJ1-2; unclear D gene. In germline, CDR1 is KGHSH, CDR2 LQKENI. The CDR3 has 13 amino acids. The V end lost 3 bases, the J end lost 1 base, and 6 bases lay between the germline ends. The CDR3: CASSPDRNYGYTL. The CDR3 nucleotides are TGTGCCAGCTCACCCGATCGTAACTATGGCTACACCCTC.

The J gene is TRBJ1-2, the V gene TRBV2; tentatively, D is TRBD1 (6 bases). This CDR3 has 15 residues. Germline values: CDR1 SNHLY, CDR2 FYNNEI. The V end was cut by 6 bases, the J end by 7 bases, with 21 bases between. CDR3 amino acids: CASRAGQFIWSGYTF. The CDR3 nucleotides read TGTGCCAGCAGGGCCGGACAGTTTATCTGGTCTGGCTACACCTTC. Using reference TRBV2 and TRBJ1-2 for the parts outside the CDR3, the full variable domain is EPEVTQTPSHQVTQMGQEVILRCVPISNHLYFYWYRQILGQKVEFLVSFYNNEISEKSEIFDDQFSVERPDGSNFTLKIRSTKLEDSAMYFCASRAGQFIWSGYTFGSGTRLTVV.

This clone was recorded once. The chain is built from TRBV29-1 and TRBJ1-2; TRBD1 is a possible D gene (5 bases). This CDR3 has 13 amino acids. The V gene lost 7 bases and the J gene lost 6 bases, with 18 bases spanning the gap. Germline CDR1 reads SQVTM; CDR2 reads ANQGSEA. CDR3 in amino acids: CSAPVGGFHGYTF. DNA for the CDR3: TGCAGCGCCCCCGTCGGGGGGTTTCATGGCTACACCTTC.

The chain is built from TRBV5-6 and TRBJ1-1; the D gene is possibly TRBD1 (6 bases). This CDR3 has 11 amino acids. Deletions cut 4 bases from V and 11 bases from J, with 12 bases between. CDR1 is SGHDT, CDR2 YYEEEE, per germline. The CDR3 spells CASSRRGYAFF. CDR3 bases: TGTGCCAGCAGCCGCAGGGGTTACGCTTTCTTT.

V gene TRBV19 combines with J gene TRBJ2-2; perhaps TRBD1 as D (5 bases). The germline gives CDR1 LNHDA, CDR2 SQIVND (reference sequence). Trimming cost V 0 bases and J 0 bases, with 14 bases left between them. This CDR3 has 18 amino acids. This CDR3 is CASSIDLRGRANTGELFF. CDR3 DNA sequence: TGTGCCAGTAGTATAGATCTAAGGGGCAGGGCGAACACCGGGGAGCTGTTTTTT.

This chain connects TRBV27 to TRBJ1-1, with D possibly matching TRBD1 (5 bases). Looked up from germline, CDR1 is MNHEY and CDR2 is SMNVEV (reference sequence). This CDR3 spans 13 amino acids. Trimming cost V 3 bases and J 4 bases, with 9 bases left between them. The CDR3 reads CASSFTRGTEAFF. The CDR3 DNA sequence: TGTGCCAGCAGTTTTACAAGGGGCACTGAAGCTTTCTTT.

This clone occurred a few times. The J gene is TRBJ2-2, the V gene TRBV27; 8 bases agree with TRBD1. This CDR3 is 15 amino acids long. Germline trimming cut 4 bases from V and 5 bases from J; bases unmatched to any gene: 6. The germline CDR1 and CDR2 sequences are MNHEY and SMNVEV (reference sequence). CDR3 coding DNA: TGTGCCAGCAGTTCAGGGGGCCCGGGGACCGGGGAGCTGTTTTTT. It specifies CASSSGGPGTGELFF.

The J gene is TRBJ1-2, the V gene TRBV6-1; a possible D gene is TRBD1 (5 bases). The CDR3 extends over 15 amino acids. Germline CDR1 reads MNHNS; CDR2 reads SASEGT. V gave up 4 bases and J gave up 1 base, with 13 bases separating them. CDR3 protein: CASSVMDMNNYGYTF. The CDR3 DNA sequence: TGTGCCAGCAGTGTTATGGACATGAATAACTATGGCTACACCTTC.

V is TRBV5-5 and J is TRBJ1-5; D might be TRBD1 (5 bases). The V gene lost 2 bases and the J gene lost 6 bases, with 9 bases spanning the gap. The CDR3 sequence is 13 residues long. Germline V gives CDR1 SGHKS, CDR2 YYEKEE (reference sequence). CDR3 in amino acids: CASSLQDLQPQHF. CDR3 DNA sequence: TGTGCCAGCAGCTTACAGGACCTTCAGCCCCAGCATTTT.

The chain joins TRBV11-2 to TRBJ2-7; D call uncertain. Germline-derived CDR1 and CDR2 are SGHAT and FQNNGV. The CDR3 runs 15 residues. V was shortened by 0 bases and J by 0 bases, with 9 bases between the two germline ends. The CDR3 is CASSLEAGLSYEQYF. The CDR3 DNA reads TGTGCCAGCAGCTTAGAGGCTGGCCTCTCCTACGAGCAGTACTTC.

This clone has only a few counts. The V call is TRBV19, the J call TRBJ2-7; no clear D gene. This CDR3 spans 16 amino acids. The V end lost 2 bases, the J end lost 0 bases, and 14 bases lay between the germline ends. Germline CDR1 reads LNHDA; CDR2 reads SQIVND (reference sequence). The CDR3 DNA sequence: TGTGCCAGTAGTATAAGTCCCTACCGCTACTCCTACGAGCAGTACTTC. Translation gives CASSISPYRYSYEQYF.

The table lists this clone with a count of one. The V call is TRBV19, the J call TRBJ1-1; 8 bases match TRBD1. After removal of 4 bases from V and 4 bases from J, the junction contained 14 bases not matched to a gene. Germline lookup yields CDR1 LNHDA and CDR2 SQIVND (reference sequence). CDR3 length equals 17 residues. The CDR3 loop reads CASSRGQGAIGVTEAFF. The CDR3 region has the DNA TGTGCCAGTAGTAGAGGGCAGGGGGCGATTGGGGTCACTGAAGCTTTCTTT.

By frequency in the sample, this clone is medium-sized. The rearrangement uses TRBV11-3 and TRBJ2-1, with D possibly TRBD2 on 7 matching bases. The CDR3 length is 16 residues. The V gene's germline CDR1 is SGHNT and CDR2 YENEEA. V lost 3 bases and J lost 0, with 12 bases in between. CDR3 nucleotides: TGTGCCAGCAGCTTGGGGGGCGGGAGCTCCTACAATGAGCAGTTCTTC. It yields the protein CASSLGGGSSYNEQFF. Full variable domain (rest looked up from reference TRBV11-3 and TRBJ2-1): EAGVVQSPRYKIIEKKQPVAFWCNPISGHNTLYWYLQNLGQGPELLIRYENEEAVDDSQLPKDRFSAERLKGVDSTLKIQPAELGDSAVYLCASSLGGGSSYNEQFFGPGTRLTVL.

The genes are TRBV29-1 and TRBJ2-3; TRBD1 might be the D (5 bases). This CDR3 is 13 amino acids long. The germline CDR1 and CDR2 sequences are SQVTM and ANQGSEA. The V end lost 4 bases, the J end lost 2 bases, and 10 bases lay between the germline ends. CDR3 in DNA: TGCAGCGTTGCGGCAGGGCACACAGATACGCAGTATTTT. This sequence encodes CSVAAGHTDTQYF.

The V gene is TRBV19, the J gene TRBJ2-1, with no clear D. This CDR3 has 13 residues. The germline V gene has CDR1 LNHDA and CDR2 SQIVND (reference sequence). V lost 3 bases, J lost 12 bases, and 15 bases lay in between. The CDR3, as DNA: TGTGCCAGTAGTATTAGTCAGAACCTAGGGCAGTTCTTC. It specifies CASSISQNLGQFF.

The chain uses TRBV9 and TRBJ2-1, with 10 bases that match TRBD2. Germline trimming cut 2 bases from V and 13 bases from J; bases unmatched to any gene: 6. CDR1 is SGDLS and CDR2 is YYNGEE in the germline V gene. This CDR3 region has 13 residues. Here the CDR3 reads CASSVETSGDQFF. The DNA of the CDR3 is TGTGCCAGCAGCGTCGAAACTAGCGGGGACCAGTTCTTC.

The rearrangement joins TRBV15 to TRBJ1-2; TRBD1 matches 7 bases. The CDR3 covers 14 residues. Germline V gene data show CDR1 as LNHNV and CDR2 as YYDKDF (reference sequence). J lost 1 base, V lost 4 bases, and 3 bases had no gene match. The CDR3 sequence is CATSTTGYNYGYTF. CDR3 DNA sequence: TGTGCCACCAGCACGACAGGGTATAACTATGGCTACACCTTC.

The chain is built from TRBV5-6 and TRBJ2-2; D is ambiguous. CDR1 SGHDT and CDR2 YYEEEE come from the germline V gene. CDR3 length equals 15 residues. With 5 bases removed from V and 5 bases from J, the gap between germline ends came to 16 bases. CDR3 in DNA: TGTGCCAGCAGTTCCGGGTCATTGAGGACCGGGGAGCTGTTTTTT. Residues: CASSSGSLRTGELFF.

The chain carries TRBV28 and TRBJ2-7, with D perhaps TRBD2 (6 bases). With 6 bases removed from V and 3 bases from J, the gap between germline ends came to 24 bases. The CDR3 covers 17 residues. The germline V gene encodes CDR1 MDHEN and CDR2 SYDVKM. CDR3 nucleotide sequence: TGTGCCAGCAGCCAAAGGAGGGGAAGATTGGGATTCTACGAGCAGTACTTC. Translated, it gives CASSQRRGRLGFYEQYF.